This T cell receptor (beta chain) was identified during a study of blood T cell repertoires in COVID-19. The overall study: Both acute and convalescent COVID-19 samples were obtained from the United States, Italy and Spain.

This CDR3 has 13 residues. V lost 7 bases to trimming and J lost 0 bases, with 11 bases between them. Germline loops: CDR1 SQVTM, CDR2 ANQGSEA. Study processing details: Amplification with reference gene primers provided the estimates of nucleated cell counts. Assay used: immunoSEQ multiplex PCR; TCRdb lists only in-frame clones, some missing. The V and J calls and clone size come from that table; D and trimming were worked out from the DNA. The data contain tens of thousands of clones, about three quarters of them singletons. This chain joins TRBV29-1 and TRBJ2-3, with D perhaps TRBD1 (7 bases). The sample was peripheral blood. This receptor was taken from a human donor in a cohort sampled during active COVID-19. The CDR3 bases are TGCAGCGGGCGGGACAGCAGCACAGATACGCAGTATTTT. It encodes CSGRDSSTDTQYF.